Listed below are T cell receptor beta chains from one sample, sequenced in a study of blood T cell repertoires in COVID-19. Profiling relied on immunoSEQ multiplex PCR, and the TCRdb table lists in-frame clones only, not all of them. The table has more than 300,000 clones, about 83% seen once. Sequenced sample: peripheral blood. All receptors come from a woman between 50 and 59 years old with acute or convalescent COVID-19. The CDR3 runs from the conserved cysteine through the conserved F or W. Fields, in order: D gene, V gene, J gene, clone size, CDR3 DNA, CDR3 protein. A D gene is named only where the DNA matches it firmly. Clone size, where shown, is once, few, many, or a class for clones that have expanded.

D gene: .; V gene: TRBV27; J gene: TRBJ1-1; clone size: .; CDR3 DNA: TGTGCCAGCAGTTTTCTTCCAGGGGACACTGAAGCTTTCTTT; CDR3 protein: CASSFLPGDTEAFF
D gene: TRBD2; V gene: TRBV7-9; J gene: TRBJ2-1; clone size: .; CDR3 DNA: TGTGCCAGCAGCAACATACTAGCGGGGGGCCTCCCCTCCTACAATGAGCAGTTCTTC; CDR3 protein: CASSNILAGGLPSYNEQFF
D gene: .; V gene: TRBV5-4; J gene: TRBJ1-2; clone size: .; CDR3 DNA: TGTGCCAGCAGCCCTAGGGGGAGTTGGGGCTACACCTTC; CDR3 protein: CASSPRGSWGYTF
D gene: .; V gene: TRBV6-1; J gene: TRBJ1-3; clone size: .; CDR3 DNA: TGTGCCAGCAGTGAACGGGGATCCGGAAACACCATATATTTT; CDR3 protein: CASSERGSGNTIYF
D gene: TRBD1; V gene: TRBV5-1; J gene: TRBJ1-6; clone size: .; CDR3 DNA: TGCGTCAGCAGCTTGGACAGGGTGGAATCACCCCTCCACTTT; CDR3 protein: CVSSLDRVESPLHF
D gene: .; V gene: TRBV7-9; J gene: TRBJ1-2; clone size: .; CDR3 DNA: TGTGCCAGCAGCTCGTCCGGGTCTGGGGGCGCTGACTATGGCTACACCTTC; CDR3 protein: CASSSSGSGGADYGYTF
D gene: .; V gene: TRBV30; J gene: TRBJ1-5; clone size: once; CDR3 DNA: TGTGCCTGGACTACGGGGCGGGAGGGGCCCCAGCATTTT; CDR3 protein: CAWTTGREGPQHF
D gene: TRBD2; V gene: TRBV11-3; J gene: TRBJ2-1; clone size: .; CDR3 DNA: TGTGCCAGCAGCCCCCGACCTATCATAGCGGGAGGGGCAAATGAGCAGTTCTTC; CDR3 protein: CASSPRPIIAGGANEQFF
D gene: .; V gene: TRBV7-2; J gene: TRBJ1-5; clone size: .; CDR3 DNA: TGTGCCAGCAGCTTAGAACAAATCAATCAGCCCCAGCATTTT; CDR3 protein: CASSLEQINQPQHF
D gene: .; V gene: TRBV6-1; J gene: TRBJ1-1; clone size: .; CDR3 DNA: TGTGCCAGCAGTGAACTGGTTGGCACAGAGGCTTTCTTT; CDR3 protein: CASSELVGTEAFF
D gene: .; V gene: TRBV7-2; J gene: TRBJ1-6; clone size: .; CDR3 DNA: TGTGCCAGCAGGGGGGGGGCAGAGTTATATAATTCACCCCTCCACTTT; CDR3 protein: CASRGGAELYNSPLHF
D gene: .; V gene: TRBV23-1; J gene: TRBJ1-1; clone size: few; CDR3 DNA: TGCGCCAGCAGTCAATTTTTCAGGGACACTGAAGCTTTCTTT; CDR3 protein: CASSQFFRDTEAFF
D gene: .; V gene: TRBV30; J gene: TRBJ2-3; clone size: .; CDR3 DNA: TGTGCCTGGAGTGTACAGTTGATCACAGATACGCAGTATTTT; CDR3 protein: CAWSVQLITDTQYF
D gene: .; V gene: TRBV18; J gene: TRBJ1-2; clone size: few; CDR3 DNA: TGTGCCAGCTCACCAGTTACAGCTAACTATGGCTACACCTTC; CDR3 protein: CASSPVTANYGYTF